The sample holds a few counts of the clone carrying this T cell receptor (beta chain). The antigen remains unidentified. The CDR3 spans 12 residues. Germline V CDR1 and CDR2: SGHVS, FQNEAQ. V shed 10 bases and J 2 bases; nucleotides not matched to a gene: 2. Genomic DNA (approximately 2.1 micrograms) was obtained from cryopreserved PBMCs for construction of TCR beta libraries. Some clones are missing from TCRdb's copy, which holds only in-frame ones; the method was immunoSEQ multiplex PCR. The sample gives just under 70,000 clones, roughly two thirds of which show up once; about 5.7% is in the top ten. This record comes from a study of cytotoxic CD8 clonotypes in ibrutinib-treated CLL. Overall study findings and caveats: Public clonotypes occurred uncommonly; on treatment, they contracted or remained stable.

This specimen consisted of PBMCs, obtained after 12 months of ibrutinib treatment. This chain connects TRBV7-8 to TRBJ1-5; 7 nucleotides align to TRBD1. This TCR came from a human donor with chronic lymphocytic leukemia. The CDR3 reads CATGTGNQPQHF. CDR3 in DNA: TGTGCCACCGGGACAGGCAATCAGCCCCAGCATTTT.